The source of this TCR beta chain is a study of blood T cell repertoires in COVID-19. Study summary: The origin of the acute and convalescent COVID-19 samples was the United States, Italy and Spain. PBMCs, B-cell-depleted T cells, or T cells provided the cDNA or gDNA that made up the material.

CDR1 and CDR2 from the germline V gene are MNHEY and SMNVEV (reference sequence). The CDR3 runs 14 residues. V was pared by 6 bases and J by 5 bases, with 16 bases between. As processed by the authors: Nucleated cell number was recorded as an estimate derived from reference gene primer amplification. Assay used: immunoSEQ multiplex PCR; TCRdb lists only in-frame clones, some missing. D and trimming were read from the DNA, whereas the V and J calls and clone size are those reported in that table. Among 150,000 to 200,000 clones listed, about 87% were seen once. J is TRBJ2-5 and V is TRBV27; D is perhaps TRBD2 (6 bases). The sequence derives from a woman between 18 and 30 years old who had recovered from COVID-19. Sample: peripheral blood. As DNA, the CDR3 is TGTGCCAGCAGCCGCCGACTAGATGGGGAGACCCAGTACTTC. Amino acids: CASSRRLDGETQYF.